The rows below give T cell receptor beta chains drawn from one sample of a study of blood T cell repertoires in COVID-19. Sequenced by immunoSEQ multiplex PCR; TCRdb stores in-frame clones only, minus some. The sample yields 250,000 to 300,000 clones, roughly 89% seen once. Sequenced input: peripheral blood. The receptors stem from a man aged 45-65 years with acute or convalescent COVID-19. Both conserved end residues are trimmed from each CDR3. Clone size, where shown, is once, few, many, or a class for clones that have expanded.

TRBV12-3/TRBV12-4	-	ASSGDSPEAF
TRBV28	-	ASRYGTVAGYT
TRBV6-9	-	ASSIPRRRSGEQY
TRBV19	-	AAASGTFGEQY
TRBV19	-	ASSIEGTGHYEQY
TRBV14	-	ASSRRTGGIYGYT
TRBV21-1	-	ASRKRSFNTEAF
TRBV6-5	-	ASKGTSGGAGELF
TRBV7-9	large	ASSLSGGEGANYGYT
TRBV2	-	ASSVPGQGPMNTEAF
TRBV7-3	-	ASTPSGGGSYNEQF
TRBV7-2	-	ASSTWTGDGYT
TRBV4-1	-	ASSQGRRDSSPDTQY